The subject of this entry is one T cell receptor beta chain. Its specificity is unknown. This sample was included in a study of CD8+ T cells in alopecia areata. Study conclusions and caveats: Since there was just one nonresponder, nobody can yet say how baseline CD8+ expansion ties to response. Clarity of TCR sharing across patients fell short of that in mice, possibly HLA-related. In scalp, tofacitinib significantly decreased clonality and expanded CD8+ clones among the top 100.

Treatment meaning: oral pan-JAK inhibitor, 5-10 mg twice daily. Specimens obtained from alopecia areata patients comprised lesional scalp punch biopsies and peripheral blood. Reverse transcription of extracted RNA yielded cDNA, which provided the sequencing template. Clones were sequenced by immunoSEQ multiplex PCR, and TCRdb holds only the in-frame ones, with some missing. The data show 170,000 or so clones, with around three fifths seen just once and over 0.85% held by the top ten. The V gene's germline CDR1 is MGHRA and CDR2 YSYEKL. V lost 0 bases to trimming and J lost 7 bases, with 12 bases between them. The CDR3 runs to 14 residues.

This sequence originates from a human donor with alopecia areata. The specimen comprised CD4+ T cells sorted from blood, sampled at week 4, from a patient treated with tofacitinib. This sequence joins TRBV4-1 and TRBJ2-5; D gene unclear. CDR3 residues: CASSQDQLEGTQYF. Here the CDR3 DNA reads TGCGCCAGCAGCCAAGATCAACTCGAAGGGACCCAGTACTTC.